A few counts support the clone carrying this T cell receptor beta chain. What it binds is not known. PCR was performed a second time for roughly 7 to 11 cycles using a sample-barcoded 5' primer and a J-beta primer mix. TCRdb re-called the 5' RACE reads with MiXCR, one entry per CDR3 protein. The sample holds about 1.4 million distinct CDR3 sequences, 59% seen once. The sample comes from a study of blood T cells in healthy people across ages. The study recruited healthy Caucasian donors from Russia who were aged roughly 6 to 95. Each sample yielded at least 7 million isolated PBMCs. Findings and limits, study-wide: Roughly linearly, TCR beta diversity per million T cells fell as age increased.

The sequence was obtained from a man between 18 and 29 years old in good health. Material for sequencing was blood.

The CDR3 spells CASSLVASYRTDTQYF. CDR3 coding DNA: TGTGCCAGCAGCTTAGTGGCTAGTTACAGGACAGATACGCAGTATTTT. V gene TRBV11-2 combines with J gene TRBJ2-3; TRBD1 might be the D (5 bases). V dropped 1 base and J dropped 3 bases, with 14 bases sitting between them. This CDR3 spans 16 amino acids. Germline loops: CDR1 SGHAT, CDR2 FQNNGV.